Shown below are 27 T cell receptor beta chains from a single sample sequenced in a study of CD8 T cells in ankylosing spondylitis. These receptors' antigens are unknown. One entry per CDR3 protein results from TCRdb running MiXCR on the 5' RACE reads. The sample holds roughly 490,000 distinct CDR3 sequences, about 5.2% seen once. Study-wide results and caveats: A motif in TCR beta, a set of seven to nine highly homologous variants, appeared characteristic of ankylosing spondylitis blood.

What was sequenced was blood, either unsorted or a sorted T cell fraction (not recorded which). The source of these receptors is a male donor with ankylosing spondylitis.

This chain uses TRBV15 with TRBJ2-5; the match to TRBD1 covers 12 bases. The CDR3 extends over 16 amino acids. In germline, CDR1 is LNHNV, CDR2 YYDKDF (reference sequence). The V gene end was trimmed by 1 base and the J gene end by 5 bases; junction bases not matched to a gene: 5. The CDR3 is CATSRGPGQGAETQYF. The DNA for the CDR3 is TGTGCCACCAGCAGAGGGCCGGGACAGGGGGCCGAGACCCAGTACTTC.

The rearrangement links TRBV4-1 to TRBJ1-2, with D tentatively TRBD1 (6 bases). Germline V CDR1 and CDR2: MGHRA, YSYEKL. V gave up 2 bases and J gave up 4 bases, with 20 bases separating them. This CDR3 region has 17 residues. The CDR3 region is CASSQRESTGLSYGYTF. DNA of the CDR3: TGCGCCAGCAGCCAAAGAGAATCGACAGGACTATCCTATGGCTACACCTTC.

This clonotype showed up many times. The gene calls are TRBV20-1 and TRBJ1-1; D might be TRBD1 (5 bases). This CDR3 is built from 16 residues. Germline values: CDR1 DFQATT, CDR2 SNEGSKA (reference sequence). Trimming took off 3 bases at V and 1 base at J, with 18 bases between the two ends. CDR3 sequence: CSASWDEQASNTEAFF. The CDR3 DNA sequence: TGCAGTGCTAGTTGGGATGAACAGGCGTCGAACACTGAAGCTTTCTTT.

The CDR3 sequence is CASSPETGIGELFF. The CDR3 DNA reads TGTGCCAGCAGCCCTGAGACAGGGATCGGGGAGCTGTTTTTT. The gene calls are TRBV7-2 and TRBJ2-2, with 7 bases lining up with TRBD1. The CDR3 covers 14 residues. Germline CDR1 SGHTA, CDR2 FQGNSA. The V segment lost 5 bases and the J segment 7 bases; nucleotides outside the gene matches: 7.

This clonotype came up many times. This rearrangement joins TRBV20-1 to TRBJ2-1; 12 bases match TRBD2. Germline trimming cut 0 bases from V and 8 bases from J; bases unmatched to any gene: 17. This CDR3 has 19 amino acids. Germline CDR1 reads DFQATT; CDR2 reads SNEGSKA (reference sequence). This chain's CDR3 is CSARDVRLAGGWRRDEQFF. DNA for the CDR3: TGCAGTGCTAGAGATGTACGGCTAGCGGGAGGGTGGCGGCGGGATGAGCAGTTCTTC.

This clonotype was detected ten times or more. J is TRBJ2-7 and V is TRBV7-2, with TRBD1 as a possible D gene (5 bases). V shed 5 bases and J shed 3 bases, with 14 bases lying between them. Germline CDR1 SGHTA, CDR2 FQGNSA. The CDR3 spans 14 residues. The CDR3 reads CASSNRNSYYEQYF. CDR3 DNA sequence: TGTGCCAGCAGCAACAGGAATTCTTACTACGAGCAGTACTTC. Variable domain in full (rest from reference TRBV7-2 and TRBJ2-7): GAGVSQSPSNKVTEKGKDVELRCDPISGHTALYWYRQSLGQGLEFLIYFQGNSAPDKSGLPSDRFSAERTGGSVSTLTIQRTQQEDSAVYLCASSNRNSYYEQYFGPGTRLTVT.

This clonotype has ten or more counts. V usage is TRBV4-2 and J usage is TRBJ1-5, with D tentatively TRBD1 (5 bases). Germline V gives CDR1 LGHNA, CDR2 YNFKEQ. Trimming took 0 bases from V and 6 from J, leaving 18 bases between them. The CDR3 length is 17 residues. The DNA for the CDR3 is TGTGCCAGCAGCCAAGATTCAAGTGGAGGGGTTGGTCAGCCCCAGCATTTT. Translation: CASSQDSSGGVGQPQHF.

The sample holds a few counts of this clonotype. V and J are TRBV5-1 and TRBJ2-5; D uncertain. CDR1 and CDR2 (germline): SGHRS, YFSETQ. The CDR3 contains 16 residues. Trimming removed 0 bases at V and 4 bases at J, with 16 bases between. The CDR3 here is CASSLVSAPGGETQYF. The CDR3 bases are TGCGCCAGCAGCTTGGTTTCAGCCCCTGGCGGAGAGACCCAGTACTTC.

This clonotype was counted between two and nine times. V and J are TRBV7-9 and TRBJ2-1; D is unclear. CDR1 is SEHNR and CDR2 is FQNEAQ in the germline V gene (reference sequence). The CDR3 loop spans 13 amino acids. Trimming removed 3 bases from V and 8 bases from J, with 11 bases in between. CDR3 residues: CASSFSRLDEQFF. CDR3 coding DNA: TGTGCCAGCAGCTTTAGCCGCTTAGATGAGCAGTTCTTC.

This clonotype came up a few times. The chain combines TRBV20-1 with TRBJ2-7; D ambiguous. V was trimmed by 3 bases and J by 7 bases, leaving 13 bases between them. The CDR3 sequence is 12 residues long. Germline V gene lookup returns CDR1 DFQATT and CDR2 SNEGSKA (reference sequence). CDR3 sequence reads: CSARGSLGEQYF. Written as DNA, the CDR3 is TGCAGTGCTAGGGGGTCTTTGGGGGAGCAGTACTTC.

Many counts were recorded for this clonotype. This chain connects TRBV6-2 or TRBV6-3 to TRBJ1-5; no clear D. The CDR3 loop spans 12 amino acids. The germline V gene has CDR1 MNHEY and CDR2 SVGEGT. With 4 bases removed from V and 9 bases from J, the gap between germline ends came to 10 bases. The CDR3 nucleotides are TGTGCCAGCAGTTCCGGGCCCCTGCCCCAGCATTTT. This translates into CASSSGPLPQHF.

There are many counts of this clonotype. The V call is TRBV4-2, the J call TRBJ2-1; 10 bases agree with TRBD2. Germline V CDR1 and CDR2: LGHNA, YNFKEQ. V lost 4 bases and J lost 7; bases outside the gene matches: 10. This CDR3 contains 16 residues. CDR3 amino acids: CASSLLSLAGVNEQFF. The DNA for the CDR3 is TGTGCCAGCAGCCTCCTAAGCCTAGCGGGAGTAAATGAGCAGTTCTTC.

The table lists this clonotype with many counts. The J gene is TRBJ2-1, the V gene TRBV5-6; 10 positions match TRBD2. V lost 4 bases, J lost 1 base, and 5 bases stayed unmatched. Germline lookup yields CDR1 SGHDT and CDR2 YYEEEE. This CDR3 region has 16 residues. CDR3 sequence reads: CASSQFSGGSYNEQFF. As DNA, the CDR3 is TGTGCCAGCAGCCAATTTAGCGGGGGGTCCTACAATGAGCAGTTCTTC.

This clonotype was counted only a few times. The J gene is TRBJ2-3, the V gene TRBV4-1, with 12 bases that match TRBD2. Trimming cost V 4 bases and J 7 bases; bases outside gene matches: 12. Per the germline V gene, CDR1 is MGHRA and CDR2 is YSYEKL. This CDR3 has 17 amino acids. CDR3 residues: CASSRTGTSGRPNTQYF. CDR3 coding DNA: TGCGCCAGCAGCCGAACGGGGACTAGCGGGCGCCCGAATACGCAGTATTTT.

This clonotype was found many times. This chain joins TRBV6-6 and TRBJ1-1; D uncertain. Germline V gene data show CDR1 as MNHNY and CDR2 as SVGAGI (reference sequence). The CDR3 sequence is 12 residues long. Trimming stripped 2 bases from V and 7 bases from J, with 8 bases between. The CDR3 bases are TGTGCCAGCAGTTACGGGAGTATTGAAGCTTTCTTT. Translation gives CASSYGSIEAFF.

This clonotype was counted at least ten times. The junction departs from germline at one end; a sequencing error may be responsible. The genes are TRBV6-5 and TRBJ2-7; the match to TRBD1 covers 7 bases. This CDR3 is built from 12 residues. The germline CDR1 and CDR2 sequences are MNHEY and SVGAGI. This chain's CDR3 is CASSGSDRTSHF. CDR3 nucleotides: TGTGCCAGCAGCGGATCGGACAGGACCAGTCACTTC.

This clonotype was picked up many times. This CDR3 is CASSFSGTDTQYF. Written as DNA, the CDR3 is TGTGCCAGCAGCTTTAGCGGGACAGATACGCAGTATTTT. The gene calls are TRBV7-2 and TRBJ2-3, with 7 bases identical to TRBD2. Trimming at V came to 3 bases and at J to 3 bases, leaving 0 bases not matched to a gene. Germline CDR1 is SGHTA and CDR2 is FQGNSA. This CDR3 has 13 amino acids.

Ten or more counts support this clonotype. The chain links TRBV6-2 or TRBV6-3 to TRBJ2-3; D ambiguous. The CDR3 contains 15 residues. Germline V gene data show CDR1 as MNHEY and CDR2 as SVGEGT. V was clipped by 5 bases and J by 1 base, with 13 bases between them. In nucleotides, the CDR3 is TGTGCCAGCAGTCAATATCCTACAGGCACAGATACGCAGTATTTT. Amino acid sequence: CASSQYPTGTDTQYF.

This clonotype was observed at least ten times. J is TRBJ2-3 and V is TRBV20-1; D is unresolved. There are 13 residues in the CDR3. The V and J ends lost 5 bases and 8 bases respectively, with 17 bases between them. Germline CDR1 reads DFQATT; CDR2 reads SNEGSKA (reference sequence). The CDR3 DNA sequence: TGCAGTGCTGCGACCGTTGGGGATGGTACGCAGTATTTT. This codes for CSAATVGDGTQYF.

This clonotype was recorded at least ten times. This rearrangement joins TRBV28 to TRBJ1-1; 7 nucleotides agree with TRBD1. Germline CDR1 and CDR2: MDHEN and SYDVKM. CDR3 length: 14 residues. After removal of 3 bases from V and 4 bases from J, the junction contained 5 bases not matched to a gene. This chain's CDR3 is CASSLKQGITEAFF. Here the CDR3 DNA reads TGTGCCAGCAGTTTGAAACAGGGGATCACTGAAGCTTTCTTT. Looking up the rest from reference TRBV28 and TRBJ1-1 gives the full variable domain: DVKVTQSSRYLVKRTGEKVFLECVQDMDHENMFWYRQDPGLGLRLIYFSYDVKMKEKGDIPEGYSVSREKKERFSLILESASTNQTSMYLCASSLKQGITEAFFGQGTRLTVV.

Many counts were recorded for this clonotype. The CDR3 region is CASSPRDLRTEAFF. The CDR3 DNA reads TGCGCCAGCAGCCCCAGGGACCTTCGGACTGAAGCTTTCTTT. The V gene is TRBV5-1, the J gene TRBJ1-1; perhaps TRBD1 as D (5 bases). The V end was cut by 4 bases, the J end by 5 bases, with 15 bases between. CDR1 SGHRS and CDR2 YFSETQ come from the germline V gene. The CDR3 runs 14 residues.

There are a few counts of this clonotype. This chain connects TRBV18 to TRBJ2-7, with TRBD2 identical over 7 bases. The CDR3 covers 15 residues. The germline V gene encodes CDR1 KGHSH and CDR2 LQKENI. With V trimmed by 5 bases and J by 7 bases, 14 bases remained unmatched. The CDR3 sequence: CASSSYAGTTGEQYF. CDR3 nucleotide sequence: TGTGCCAGCTCATCGTACGCCGGGACTACAGGAGAGCAGTACTTC.

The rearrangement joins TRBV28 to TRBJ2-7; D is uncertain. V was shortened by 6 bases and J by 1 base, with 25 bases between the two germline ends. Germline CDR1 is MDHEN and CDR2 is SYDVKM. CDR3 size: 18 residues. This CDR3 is CASSPARNYLVSSYEQYF. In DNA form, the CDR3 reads TGTGCCAGCAGCCCCGCCAGGAACTACCTTGTCTCATCCTACGAGCAGTACTTC.

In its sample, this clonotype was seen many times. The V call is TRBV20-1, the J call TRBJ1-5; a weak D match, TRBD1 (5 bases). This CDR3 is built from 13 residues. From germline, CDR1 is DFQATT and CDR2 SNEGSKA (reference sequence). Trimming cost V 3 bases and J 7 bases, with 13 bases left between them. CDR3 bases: TGCAGTGCTAGGTATGGGGCTGAACAGCCCCAGCATTTT. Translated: CSARYGAEQPQHF.

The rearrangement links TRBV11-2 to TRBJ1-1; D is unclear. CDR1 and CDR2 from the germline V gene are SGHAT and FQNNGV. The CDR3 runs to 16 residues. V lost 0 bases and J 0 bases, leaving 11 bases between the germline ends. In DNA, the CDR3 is TGTGCCAGCAGCTTAGATATTGCGGCCTTGAACACTGAAGCTTTCTTT. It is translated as CASSLDIAALNTEAFF.

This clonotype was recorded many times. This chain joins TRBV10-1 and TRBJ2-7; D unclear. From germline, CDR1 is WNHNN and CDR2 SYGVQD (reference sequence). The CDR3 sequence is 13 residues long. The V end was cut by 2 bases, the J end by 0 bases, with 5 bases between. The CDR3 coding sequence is TGCGCCAGCAGTGAGGGTTTCTCCTACGAGCAGTACTTC. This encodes CASSEGFSYEQYF.

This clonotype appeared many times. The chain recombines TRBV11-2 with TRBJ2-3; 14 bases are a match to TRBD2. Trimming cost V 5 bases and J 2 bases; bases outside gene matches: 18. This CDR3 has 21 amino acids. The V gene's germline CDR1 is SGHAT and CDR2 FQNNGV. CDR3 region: CASSPWTSGRRMIDDTDTQYF. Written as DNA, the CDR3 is TGTGCCAGCAGCCCATGGACTAGCGGGAGGAGGATGATTGACGACACAGATACGCAGTATTTT.